This entry lists 5 T cell receptor beta chains sequenced from one sample in a study of shared clonotypes between healthy human individuals. Measured with immunoSEQ multiplex PCR; TCRdb has only the in-frame clones, and not every one. The sample holds millions of clones; approximately 93% are singletons and the top ten take 0.39%. The sample was naive CD4+ T cells from PBMCs. The subset denotes: CD45RA+ positively selected. These receptors were obtained from a man younger than 35 in good health. Some clones in this sample may be carry-over from other donors' samples.

About this clone itself: This specimen includes other DNA sequences encoding the same CDR3. The chain couples TRBV20-1 to TRBJ2-3; D unclear. CDR3 length: 11 residues. CDR1 and CDR2 from the germline V gene are DFQATT and SNEGSKA (reference sequence). The V and J ends lost 0 bases and 5 bases respectively, with 3 bases between them. The CDR3 region is CSARDLDTQYF. The CDR3 DNA reads TGCAGTGCTAGAGATTTAGATACGCAGTATTTT.

J is TRBJ1-1 and V is TRBV7-9, with 11 bases lining up with TRBD1. J gave up 3 bases and V 5 bases, and 8 bases lay outside the gene matches. This CDR3 spans 16 amino acids. The germline V gene has CDR1 SEHNR and CDR2 FQNEAQ (reference sequence). The chain's CDR3 is CASSPRDRGRDTEAFF. CDR3 sequence (DNA): TGTGCCAGCAGCCCCCGGGACAGGGGGAGGGACACTGAAGCTTTCTTT.

This CDR3 is CASSLPQGGFIGNQPQHF. The CDR3 bases are TGTGCCAGCAGTCTCCCACAGGGGGGATTTATCGGCAATCAGCCCCAGCATTTT. The chain is built from TRBV2 and TRBJ1-5; TRBD1 agrees at 8 bases. CDR1 SNHLY and CDR2 FYNNEI come from the germline V gene. The CDR3 is made up of 18 amino acids. V trimming: 5 bases; J trimming: 2 bases; junction bases outside the gene matches: 14.

The chain combines TRBV5-1 with TRBJ2-2; the D is unclear. Trimming took 4 bases from V and 3 from J, leaving 10 bases between them. There are 14 residues in the CDR3. Germline V lookup: CDR1 SGHRS, CDR2 YFSETQ. CDR3 sequence (DNA): TGCGCCAGCAGCCCAGAGGCCCACACCGGGGAGCTGTTTTTT. It codes for CASSPEAHTGELFF.

J is TRBJ2-7 and V is TRBV7-8; 7 nucleotides align to TRBD2. The germline CDR1 and CDR2 sequences are SGHVS and FQNEAQ. Trimming removed 9 bases from V and 3 bases from J; junction bases left unmatched: 8. CDR3 size: 13 residues. CDR3 DNA sequence: TGTGCCAGTCGCTTGGCGGGGGACTACGAGCAGTACTTC. It encodes CASRLAGDYEQYF.